This passage covers 5 T cell receptor beta chains from one sample sequenced in a study of blood T cell repertoires in COVID-19. Clones were read by immunoSEQ multiplex PCR, and TCRdb kept only the in-frame ones, dropping some. Among some 26,000 clones, approximately 88% were seen once, and the ten largest hold under 3.5%. Sample: peripheral blood. All receptors derive from a human donor in a cohort sampled during active COVID-19.

The gene calls are TRBV19 and TRBJ2-1; 9 bases map to TRBD2. Germline V gene lookup returns CDR1 LNHDA and CDR2 SQIVND (reference sequence). The CDR3 is 14 residues long. V shed 7 bases and J 8 bases; nucleotides not matched to a gene: 9. Here the CDR3 DNA reads TGTGCCAGTAAGGCGCGGGGGGGCCAGGATGAGCAGTTCTTC. Its protein is CASKARGGQDEQFF.

The chain joins TRBV7-2 to TRBJ2-3; TRBD2 might be the D (6 bases). CDR1 and CDR2 (germline): SGHTA, FQGNSA. CDR3 length: 14 residues. Trimming took 4 bases from V and 2 from J, leaving 10 bases between them. The CDR3 region has the DNA TGTGCCAGCAGCTGGGGGGTGACCACAGATACGCAGTATTTT. Translating it yields CASSWGVTTDTQYF.

V and J are TRBV2 and TRBJ2-2; tentative D call: TRBD2 (6 bases). Between the trimmed V and J ends, which lost 6 bases and 5 bases, there was a span of 13 bases. Germline values: CDR1 SNHLY, CDR2 FYNNEI. There are 14 residues in the CDR3. CDR3 coding DNA: TGTGCCAGCAGGACCCCTCGGGGGACCGGGGAGCTGTTTTTT. Its translation is CASRTPRGTGELFF.

This clone is a singleton in its sample. The J gene is TRBJ1-5, the V gene TRBV28, with D possibly matching TRBD1 (5 bases). Germline V gene sequence: CDR1 MDHEN, CDR2 SYDVKM. The CDR3 has 15 residues. Trimming took 4 bases from V and 9 from J, leaving 19 bases between them. The CDR3 loop is CASSWGLAGSGPQHF. For the CDR3, the DNA is TGTGCCAGCAGTTGGGGCCTAGCGGGGAGTGGGCCCCAGCATTTT.

This rearrangement joins TRBV12-3 or TRBV12-4 to TRBJ2-7, with D uncertain. The CDR3 sequence is 12 residues long. V was shortened by 6 bases and J by 6 bases, with 12 bases between the two germline ends. The CDR3 sequence is CASSQTTREQYF. The CDR3 DNA reads TGTGCCAGCAGCCAAACTACACGCGAGCAGTACTTC.